This T cell receptor (beta chain) was retrieved from a study of cytomegalovirus exposure and HLA in healthy donors. Notes on the study in general: Reportedly, cytomegalovirus status was diagnosed with high sensitivity and specificity. Most TCR sequences were seen very rarely across donors, but some public TCRs occurred in many.

This CDR3 spans 16 amino acids. J was trimmed by 9 bases and V by 4 bases; bases with no gene match: 11. Germline loops: CDR1 LNHNV, CDR2 YYDKDF (reference sequence). A remark on this clone: As yet, its antigen is unknown.

TCRdb's table, derived via immunoSEQ multiplex PCR, lists solely in-frame clones and lacks some. The sample lists over 100,000 clones, 89% occurring once. This TCR was recovered from a woman aged 18-29 years in good health and CMV-seronegative. Source material: PBMCs. The chain carries TRBV15 and TRBJ2-6, with 8 bases fitting TRBD1. The CDR3 region has the DNA TGTGCCACCAGCAAGACCCCGGACAGGGCGGTCAACGTCCTGACTTTC. This encodes CATSKTPDRAVNVLTF.